What follows are 27 T cell receptor beta chains derived from one specimen sequenced in a study of T cells of healthy individuals. Each CDR3 protein gets one entry after TCRdb re-called the 5' RACE reads with MiXCR. The table includes around 100,000 distinct CDR3 sequences, roughly 18% detected once. These receptors originate from a human donor in good health.

The chain is built from TRBV5-1 and TRBJ2-7; no reliable D call. The CDR3 sequence is 13 residues long. V gave up 0 bases and J gave up 3 bases, with 7 bases separating them. Germline lookup yields CDR1 SGHRS and CDR2 YFSETQ. CDR3 DNA: TGCGCCAGCAGCTTGGGGAGCCTCTACGAGCAGTACTTC. Translating it yields CASSLGSLYEQYF.

In this sample, this clonotype turned up a few times. This chain joins TRBV6-1 and TRBJ2-7, with TRBD1 matching 8 bases. Germline lookup yields CDR1 MNHNS and CDR2 SASEGT. V shed 0 bases, J shed 0 bases, and the junction held 4 bases outside the gene matches. This CDR3 spans 16 amino acids. The CDR3 here is CASSEAHGTGSYEQYF. CDR3 sequence (DNA): TGTGCCAGCAGTGAAGCCCACGGGACAGGCTCCTACGAGCAGTACTTC.

This clonotype was observed at least ten times. The chain couples TRBV12-3 or TRBV12-4 to TRBJ1-2; 7 nucleotides match TRBD1. The CDR3 is made up of 13 amino acids. V lost 6 bases, J lost 8 bases, and 9 bases stayed unmatched. The CDR3 DNA is TGTGCCAGCAGCCCCGGGGACAGTCAGGGCTACACCTTC. It codes for CASSPGDSQGYTF.

This clonotype was found many times. The chain is built from TRBV29-1 and TRBJ2-7; tentatively, D is TRBD1 (7 bases). Germline V gene sequence: CDR1 SQVTM, CDR2 ANQGSEA. V lost 0 bases to trimming and J lost 4 bases, with 10 bases between them. This CDR3 has 13 amino acids. CDR3 sequence reads: CSVEDRGDYEQYF. CDR3 DNA sequence: TGCAGCGTTGAAGACAGGGGGGATTACGAGCAGTACTTC.

V and J are TRBV20-1 and TRBJ2-1; D is tentatively TRBD1 or TRBD2 (6 bases each). Germline loops: CDR1 DFQATT, CDR2 SNEGSKA (reference sequence). Trimming cost V 4 bases and J 0 bases, with 16 bases left between them. The CDR3 covers 16 residues. CDR3 sequence reads: CSATEGGRLSYNEQFF. DNA of the CDR3: TGCAGTGCTACGGAGGGGGGACGCCTCTCCTACAATGAGCAGTTCTTC.

Concerning this clonotype: A much larger clone lies one base from this, so it may be a read error. The chain has TRBV7-9 and TRBJ1-6; 11 bases are shared with TRBD1. The CDR3 is 14 amino acids. Per the germline V gene, CDR1 is SEHNR and CDR2 is FQNEAQ (reference sequence). V dropped 5 bases and J dropped 9; count of bases not matched to a gene: 3. This chain's CDR3 is CASSTGTGGSPLHF. The CDR3 nucleotides are TGTGCCAGCAGCACCGGGACAGGGGGTTCACCCCTCCACTTT.

The chain joins TRBV28 to TRBJ2-5, with TRBD1 as a possible D gene (6 bases). The germline V gene has CDR1 MDHEN and CDR2 SYDVKM. The CDR3 has 14 residues. V was trimmed by 6 bases and J by 2 bases, leaving 13 bases between them. Written as DNA, the CDR3 is TGTGCCAGCAGATTTGGGGGCCTACAAGAGACCCAGTACTTC. Translating gives CASRFGGLQETQYF.

This clonotype was recorded many times. The chain joins TRBV5-1 to TRBJ2-2, with a possible D match to TRBD2 (6 bases). V lost 1 base, J lost 1 base, and 11 bases lay in between. The CDR3 extends over 16 amino acids. Germline loops: CDR1 SGHRS, CDR2 YFSETQ. The CDR3 sequence is CASSLSGAENTGELFF. The CDR3 DNA is TGCGCCAGCAGCTTGTCGGGAGCGGAGAACACCGGGGAGCTGTTTTTT. Looking up the rest from reference TRBV5-1 and TRBJ2-2 gives the full variable domain: KAGVTQTPRYLIKTRGQQVTLSCSPISGHRSVSWYQQTPGQGLQFLFEYFSETQRNKGNFPGRFSGRQFSNSRSEMNVSTLELGDSALYLCASSLSGAENTGELFFGEGSRLTVL.

The chain recombines TRBV20-1 with TRBJ2-7; D possibly corresponds to TRBD2 (6 bases). V gave up 6 bases and J gave up 5 bases, with 14 bases separating them. Germline assignment: CDR1 DFQATT and CDR2 SNEGSKA (reference sequence). The CDR3 runs to 12 residues. CDR3 amino acids: CSAPGRWDEQYF. DNA for the CDR3: TGCAGTGCCCCAGGGAGGTGGGACGAGCAGTACTTC.

The chain combines TRBV28 with TRBJ2-1; tentative D call: TRBD1 (5 bases). Germline CDR1 MDHEN, CDR2 SYDVKM. This CDR3 is 13 amino acids long. The V and J ends lost 8 bases and 6 bases respectively, with 14 bases between them. The CDR3 loop reads CASLGAGPNEQFF. In DNA, the CDR3 is TGTGCCAGCCTTGGTGCAGGGCCCAATGAGCAGTTCTTC.

Ten or more counts support this clonotype. This chain connects TRBV4-3 to TRBJ2-1; 9 nucleotides line up with TRBD1. J lost 6 bases, V lost 3 bases, and 3 bases had no gene match. Germline lookup yields CDR1 LGHNA and CDR2 YSLEER. The CDR3 covers 14 residues. The CDR3: CASSQDRGGNEQFF. The CDR3 DNA is TGCGCCAGCAGCCAGGACAGGGGAGGCAATGAGCAGTTCTTC.

Only a few counts were recorded for this clonotype. The chain links TRBV19 to TRBJ1-6; TRBD1 might be the D (6 bases). Germline-derived CDR1 and CDR2 are LNHDA and SQIVND (reference sequence). Trimming shortened V by 9 bases and J by 0 bases, and 12 bases separated the two germline ends. The CDR3 extends over 15 amino acids. DNA for the CDR3: TGTGCCAGCCGGGACACAAGCTCCTATAATTCACCCCTCCACTTT. Its protein is CASRDTSSYNSPLHF.

This chain uses TRBV18 with TRBJ2-1; D call uncertain. The germline V and J ends were trimmed by 3 bases and 9 bases, with 15 bases remaining between them. Germline-derived CDR1 and CDR2 are KGHSH and LQKENI. The CDR3 has 14 residues. CDR3 protein: CASSPTKGWSEQFF. The CDR3 DNA reads TGTGCCAGCTCACCTACGAAAGGGTGGAGTGAGCAGTTCTTC. Full variable domain (outside the CDR3, taken from reference TRBV18 and TRBJ2-1): NAGVMQNPRHLVRRRGQEARLRCSPMKGHSHVYWYRQLPEEGLKFMVYLQKENIIDESGMPKERFSAEFPKEGPSILRIQQVVRGDSAAYFCASSPTKGWSEQFFGPGTRLTVL.

The rearrangement links TRBV28 to TRBJ2-1; 8 bases are a match to TRBD1. J was trimmed by 9 bases and V by 6 bases; bases with no gene match: 4. The CDR3 contains 12 residues. The germline V gene has CDR1 MDHEN and CDR2 SYDVKM. The CDR3 region is CASSTGGSEQFF. CDR3 sequence (DNA): TGTGCCAGCAGCACAGGGGGATCTGAGCAGTTCTTC. The full variable domain, completed using reference TRBV28 and TRBJ2-1, is DVKVTQSSRYLVKRTGEKVFLECVQDMDHENMFWYRQDPGLGLRLIYFSYDVKMKEKGDIPEGYSVSREKKERFSLILESASTNQTSMYLCASSTGGSEQFFGPGTRLTVL.

This clonotype appeared a few times. The J gene is TRBJ2-7, the V gene TRBV19; no clear D. The germline V gene encodes CDR1 LNHDA and CDR2 SQIVND (reference sequence). Trimming removed 8 bases from V and 7 bases from J, with 15 bases in between. The CDR3 loop spans 12 amino acids. The CDR3 region is CASGYKSGEQYF. Here the CDR3 DNA reads TGTGCCAGTGGATACAAGTCCGGTGAGCAGTACTTC.

The chain carries TRBV11-2 and TRBJ1-4, with D possibly being TRBD1 (6 bases). The ends were cut back, 5 bases at V and 8 bases at J, with 15 bases in the middle. Germline V gene lookup returns CDR1 SGHAT and CDR2 FQNNGV. This CDR3 comprises 14 residues. DNA of the CDR3: TGTGCCAGCAGCCGCGTAAGGACAGCAGAAAAACTGTTTTTT. It yields the protein CASSRVRTAEKLFF.

V gene TRBV5-4 combines with J gene TRBJ2-2; 9 positions match TRBD1. V was clipped by 3 bases and J by 6 bases; unmatched bases: 6. The germline CDR1 and CDR2 sequences are SGHNT and YYREEE (reference sequence). The CDR3 covers 15 residues. CDR3 amino acids: CASSWDRVSSGELFF. CDR3 DNA: TGTGCCAGCAGCTGGGACAGGGTCAGTTCCGGGGAGCTGTTTTTT.

This clonotype showed up many times. The rearrangement links TRBV10-3 to TRBJ2-1, with D tentatively TRBD2 (5 bases). Germline CDR1 ENHRY, CDR2 SYGVKD. The CDR3 has 14 residues. V was trimmed by 2 bases and J by 4 bases, leaving 9 bases between them. The CDR3 DNA reads as TGTGCCATCAGTGAGAAAGCGGAGTACAATGAGCAGTTCTTC. Protein sequence: CAISEKAEYNEQFF.

This clonotype was counted many times. The chain couples TRBV20-1 to TRBJ2-7; D is perhaps TRBD1 or TRBD2 (5 bases each). Trimming stripped 3 bases from V and 0 bases from J, with 9 bases between. The CDR3 spans 13 residues. In germline, CDR1 is DFQATT, CDR2 SNEGSKA (reference sequence). CDR3 in amino acids: CSARGRPSYEQYF. The CDR3 DNA reads as TGCAGTGCTAGGGGACGGCCCTCCTACGAGCAGTACTTC.

This clonotype was counted a single time. The rearrangement uses TRBV2 and TRBJ2-4, with 15 bases lining up with TRBD2. This CDR3 region has 18 residues. Germline CDR1 is SNHLY and CDR2 is FYNNEI. The V and J ends lost 2 bases and 8 bases, in that order; junction bases with no gene match: 10. For the CDR3, the DNA is TGTGCCAGCAGTGAAAATCGCGGACTAGCGGGAGGGCCGGACATTCAGTACTTC. Translation gives CASSENRGLAGGPDIQYF.

This clonotype was found a few times. The gene calls are TRBV28 and TRBJ2-6, with TRBD2 matching over 7 bases. V lost 1 base and J lost 0; bases outside the gene matches: 12. The CDR3 is made up of 20 amino acids. CDR1 is MDHEN and CDR2 is SYDVKM in the germline V gene. For the CDR3, the DNA is TGTGCCAGCAGTTTATCCGGGGCGGGGGAACAACTCTCTGGGGCCAACGTCCTGACTTTC. Its translation: CASSLSGAGEQLSGANVLTF.

J is TRBJ2-7 and V is TRBV6-2 or TRBV6-3; no clear D gene. The CDR3 totals 16 residues. Germline V lookup: CDR1 MNHEY, CDR2 SVGEGT. Trimming pared 4 bases from V and 5 bases from J, leaving 21 bases between. The CDR3 DNA sequence: TGTGCCAGCAGTTTAGACCGGGCCCAACCCACCCACGAGCAGTACTTC. Translation gives CASSLDRAQPTHEQYF.

The sample holds a few counts of this clonotype. Written as DNA, the CDR3 is TGCGCCAGCAGTCCCATCCCCGGGGCGAACACTGAAGCTTTCTTT. Its translation: CASSPIPGANTEAFF. V is TRBV5-1 and J is TRBJ1-1; TRBD1 might be the D (5 bases). CDR1 is SGHRS and CDR2 is YFSETQ in the germline V gene. Trimming cost V 5 bases and J 1 base, with 15 bases left between them. The CDR3 sequence is 15 residues long.

This clonotype has just a few counts. The rearrangement joins TRBV5-5 to TRBJ2-7; TRBD2 is a possible D gene (6 bases). The germline gives CDR1 SGHKS, CDR2 YYEKEE (reference sequence). The CDR3 runs to 16 residues. The V and J ends lost 4 bases and 0 bases respectively, with 17 bases between them. CDR3 coding DNA: TGTGCCAGCAGCCTTGGGGGGATTTCCTTCTCCTACGAGCAGTACTTC. Translating it yields CASSLGGISFSYEQYF.

In its sample, this clonotype was seen a few times. This chain joins TRBV6-6 and TRBJ1-5, with 8 positions matching TRBD1. Germline CDR1 and CDR2: MNHNY and SVGAGI (reference sequence). With V trimmed by 9 bases and J by 6 bases, 4 bases remained unmatched. The CDR3 extends over 12 amino acids. The CDR3 spells CASDRGGQPQHF. CDR3 nucleotides: TGTGCCAGTGACAGGGGCGGTCAGCCCCAGCATTTT.

This clonotype was seen a handful of times. This rearrangement joins TRBV28 to TRBJ2-3; 10 bases agree with TRBD2. Trimming removed 6 bases from V and 5 bases from J; junction bases left unmatched: 8. Looked up from germline, CDR1 is MDHEN and CDR2 is SYDVKM. The CDR3 loop spans 15 amino acids. The CDR3 DNA is TGTGCCAGCAGGGAGAGCGGGGGGGGGGGAGATACGCAGTATTTT. This gives the protein CASRESGGGGDTQYF.

This clonotype was seen more than once but under ten times. This rearrangement joins TRBV20-1 to TRBJ2-7; D is possibly TRBD2 (5 bases). There are 15 residues in the CDR3. Trimming left V 3 bases short and J 3 bases short, with 18 bases between. Germline CDR1 and CDR2: DFQATT and SNEGSKA (reference sequence). The CDR3 region is CSASSSLGEYYEQYF. The CDR3, as DNA: TGCAGTGCTAGTTCCTCTCTCGGGGAATACTACGAGCAGTACTTC.